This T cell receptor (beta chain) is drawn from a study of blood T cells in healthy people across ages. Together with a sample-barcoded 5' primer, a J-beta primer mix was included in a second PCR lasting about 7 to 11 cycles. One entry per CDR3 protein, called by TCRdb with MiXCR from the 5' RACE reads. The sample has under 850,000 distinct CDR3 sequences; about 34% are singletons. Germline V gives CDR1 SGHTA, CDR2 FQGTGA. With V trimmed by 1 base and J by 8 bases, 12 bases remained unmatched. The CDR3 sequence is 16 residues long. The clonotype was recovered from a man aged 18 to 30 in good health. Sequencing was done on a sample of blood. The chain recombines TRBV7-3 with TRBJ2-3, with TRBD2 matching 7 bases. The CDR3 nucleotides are TGTGCCAGCAGCTTAAATCCAGCGGGGACCTTGGGTACGCAGTATTTT. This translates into CASSLNPAGTLGTQYF.